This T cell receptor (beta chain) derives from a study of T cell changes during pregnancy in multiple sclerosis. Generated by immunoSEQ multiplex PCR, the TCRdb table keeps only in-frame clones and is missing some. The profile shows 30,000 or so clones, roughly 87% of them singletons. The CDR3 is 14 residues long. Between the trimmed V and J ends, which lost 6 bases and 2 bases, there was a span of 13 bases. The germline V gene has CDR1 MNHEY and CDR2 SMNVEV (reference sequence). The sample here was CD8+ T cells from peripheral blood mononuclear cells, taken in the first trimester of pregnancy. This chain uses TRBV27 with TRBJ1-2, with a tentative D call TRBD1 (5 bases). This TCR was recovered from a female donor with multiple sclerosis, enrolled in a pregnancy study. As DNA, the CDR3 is TGTGCCAGCAGCCTGGGGGAGGGGAACTATGGCTACACCTTC. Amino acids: CASSLGEGNYGYTF.